The clone carrying this T cell receptor beta chain turned up a few times. Its antigen is still unknown. V lost 1 base to trimming and J lost 5 bases, with 11 bases between them. This CDR3 has 15 amino acids. In germline, CDR1 is SNHLY, CDR2 FYNNEI. The sample belongs to a study of CD8 T cells in ankylosing spondylitis. General study findings and limits: Ankylosing spondylitis blood appeared to be characterized by a TCR beta motif of about eight highly homologous variants. Disease-linked clones reportedly concentrated significantly in matched ankylosing spondylitis synovial fluid. Peripheral blood held disease-linked clones only at relatively low frequency, and these were CD8+. Existing reports had already noted some motif variants in reactive arthritis synovial fluid and blood.

The TCR beta libraries were generated through quantitative 5'-RACE incorporating molecular barcodes. TCRdb re-called the 5' RACE reads with MiXCR, one entry per CDR3 protein. The sample holds about 220,000 distinct CDR3 sequences; about 16% are singletons and the top ten take approximately 40%. The sequencing sample was made of blood, either unsorted or a sorted T cell fraction (not recorded which). The receptor's source is a male donor with ankylosing spondylitis. J is TRBJ2-2 and V is TRBV2; D perhaps matches TRBD1 (5 bases). CDR3 amino acids: CASSEGGTVTGELFF. CDR3 DNA: TGTGCCAGCAGTGAAGGGGGCACCGTTACCGGGGAGCTGTTTTTT.